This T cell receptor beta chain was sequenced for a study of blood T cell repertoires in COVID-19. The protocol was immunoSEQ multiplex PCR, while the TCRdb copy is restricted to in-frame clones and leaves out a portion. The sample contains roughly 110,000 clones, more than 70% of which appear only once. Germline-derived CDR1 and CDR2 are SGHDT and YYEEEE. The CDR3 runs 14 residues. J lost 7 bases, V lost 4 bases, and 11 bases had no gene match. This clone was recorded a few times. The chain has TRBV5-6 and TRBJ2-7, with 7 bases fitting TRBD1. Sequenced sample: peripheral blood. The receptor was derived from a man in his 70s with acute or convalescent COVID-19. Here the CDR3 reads CASSQRTGQWEQYF. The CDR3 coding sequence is TGTGCCAGCAGCCAGCGGACAGGCCAGTGGGAGCAGTACTTC.